The 30 T cell receptor beta chains below all came from one sample that was sequenced in a study of human T cells and chemical hapten exposure. Time point specified: patch test 2, 6 weeks after DPC sensitization. As for treatment: therapeutic diphenylcyclopropenone sensitization with weekly scalp DPC. TCRdb fed the RACE reads into MiXCR, producing one record per CDR3 protein. The repertoire holds a few hundred thousand distinct CDR3 sequences, with nearly 6.5% as singletons. Here the sequenced sample was whole blood, taken in connection with sensitization to the hapten diphenylcyclopropenone (DPC). The receptors derive from a woman between 18 and 29 years old with alopecia areata. Some clones in this sample may be carry-over from other donors' samples.

This chain links TRBV6-2 or TRBV6-3 with TRBJ1-2; 8 nucleotides agree with TRBD1. Germline values: CDR1 MNHEY, CDR2 SVGEGT. V was clipped by 6 bases and J by 2 bases; unmatched bases: 5. The CDR3 consists of 14 residues. The CDR3 is CASRLPGGNYGYTF. CDR3 nucleotide sequence: TGTGCCAGCAGATTGCCAGGGGGCAACTATGGCTACACCTTC.

In this sample, this clonotype turned up a few times. This chain links TRBV20-1 with TRBJ2-7; D gene ambiguous. Trimming cost V 5 bases and J 0 bases, with 11 bases left between them. Germline CDR1 and CDR2: DFQATT and SNEGSKA (reference sequence). The CDR3 totals 13 residues. CDR3 sequence (DNA): TGCAGTGCTCCTCCGGACGCCTCCTACGAGCAGTACTTC. Its protein product is CSAPPDASYEQYF.

This clonotype was seen a handful of times. The J gene is TRBJ2-3, the V gene TRBV6-1; D is perhaps TRBD2 (5 bases). Trimming pared 5 bases from V and 0 bases from J, leaving 12 bases between. CDR1 and CDR2 from the germline V gene are MNHNS and SASEGT. This CDR3 is 15 amino acids long. The CDR3 sequence is CASSPLRGSTDTQYF. CDR3 nucleotides: TGTGCCAGCAGTCCCCTCCGGGGAAGCACAGATACGCAGTATTTT.

This clonotype was picked up a small number of times. V usage is TRBV5-1 and J usage is TRBJ2-7, with 8 bases aligning to TRBD1. V was clipped by 4 bases and J by 2 bases; unmatched bases: 8. Germline V gene data show CDR1 as SGHRS and CDR2 as YFSETQ. The CDR3 runs 15 residues. The chain's CDR3 is CASSPGSGGAYEQYF. For the CDR3, the DNA is TGCGCCAGCAGCCCTGGGTCAGGGGGCGCCTACGAGCAGTACTTC.

This clonotype was detected many times. V gene TRBV9 combines with J gene TRBJ1-1; weak D call: TRBD1 (6 bases). Per the germline V gene, CDR1 is SGDLS and CDR2 is YYNGEE. Trimming left V 4 bases short and J 6 bases short, with 19 bases between. The CDR3 loop spans 15 amino acids. CDR3 nucleotides: TGTGCCAGCAGCAGAGGGGACAATTCTTGGGCTGAAGCTTTCTTT. Translation gives CASSRGDNSWAEAFF.

The chain links TRBV5-1 to TRBJ2-5, with 11 nucleotides matching TRBD2. J lost 4 bases, V lost 4 bases, and 9 bases had no gene match. The CDR3 length is 16 residues. The germline V gene has CDR1 SGHRS and CDR2 YFSETQ. CDR3 nucleotides: TGCGCCAGCAGCCCCGTCACTAGCGGGGGTGCAGAGACCCAGTACTTC. Translating it yields CASSPVTSGGAETQYF.

The chain uses TRBV6-2 or TRBV6-3 and TRBJ2-2; no clear D. Trimming cost V 4 bases and J 0 bases, with 12 bases left between them. The CDR3 has 16 amino acids. In germline, CDR1 is MNHEY, CDR2 SVGEGT. The CDR3 region is CASSSDRAPNTGELFF. CDR3 in DNA: TGTGCCAGCAGTTCGGACCGGGCTCCGAACACCGGGGAGCTGTTTTTT.

This clonotype has at least ten counts. The V gene is TRBV9, the J gene TRBJ1-6, with 10 bases that match TRBD1. The CDR3 runs 14 residues. Germline lookup yields CDR1 SGDLS and CDR2 YYNGEE. Unmatched junction bases numbered 4, after V lost 4 bases and J lost 9 bases. CDR3 in DNA: TGTGCCAGCAGCTCCTGGGACAGGGGTTCACCCCTCCACTTT. Its protein product is CASSSWDRGSPLHF. Full variable domain (rest looked up from reference TRBV9 and TRBJ1-6): DSGVTQTPKHLITATGQRVTLRCSPRSGDLSVYWYQQSLDQGLQFLIQYYNGEERAKGNILERFSAQQFPDLHSELNLSSLELGDSALYFCASSSWDRGSPLHFGNGTRLTVT.

This chain uses TRBV11-1 with TRBJ2-2; possible D gene TRBD1, 6 bases. Trimming took 5 bases from V and 5 from J, leaving 15 bases between them. The length of the CDR3 is 15 residues. CDR1 SGHAT and CDR2 FQDESV come from the germline V gene (reference sequence). DNA of the CDR3: TGTGCCAGCAGCCCACACAGGGTTGGAACCGGGGAGCTGTTTTTT. Its translation is CASSPHRVGTGELFF.

The rearrangement uses TRBV5-1 and TRBJ2-6, with D unresolved. Germline V gives CDR1 SGHRS, CDR2 YFSETQ. CDR3 length: 16 residues. V was shortened by 1 base and J by 4 bases, with 12 bases between the two germline ends. CDR3 coding DNA: TGCGCCAGCAGCTTGTTCGGCGATCTGGGGGCCAACGTCCTGACTTTC. It encodes CASSLFGDLGANVLTF.

This clonotype occurred many times. The rearrangement joins TRBV3-1 to TRBJ2-1; 8 bases agree with TRBD2. V gave up 4 bases and J gave up 0 bases; unmatched junction bases: 5. The CDR3 is 16 residues long. The germline CDR1 and CDR2 sequences are LGHDT and YNNKEL (reference sequence). The CDR3 here is CASSPSGTSSYNEQFF. CDR3 nucleotide sequence: TGTGCCAGCAGCCCCTCCGGGACTAGCTCCTACAATGAGCAGTTCTTC.

This clonotype has just a few counts. The chain uses TRBV7-2 and TRBJ1-2; D remains ambiguous. The germline V gene has CDR1 SGHTA and CDR2 FQGNSA. The CDR3 has 14 amino acids. Trimming stripped 1 base from V and 3 bases from J, with 9 bases between. CDR3 amino acids: CASSLDYGDYGYTF. The CDR3 nucleotides read TGTGCCAGCAGCTTAGATTATGGTGACTATGGCTACACCTTC.

This clonotype was recorded at least ten times. The rearrangement uses TRBV6-2 or TRBV6-3 and TRBJ2-3; TRBD2 matches at 8 bases. Per the germline V gene, CDR1 is MNHEY and CDR2 is SVGEGT. The CDR3 sequence is 16 residues long. Trimming took 5 bases from V and 2 from J; bases not matched to a gene: 9. The CDR3, as DNA: TGTGCCAGCAGTAAGGGTACTAGCGGTATCACAGATACGCAGTATTTT. Its protein is CASSKGTSGITDTQYF.

This clonotype was counted ten times or more. The V call is TRBV9, the J call TRBJ2-6, with D possibly matching TRBD1 (5 bases). CDR1 SGDLS and CDR2 YYNGEE come from the germline V gene. Trimming removed 0 bases from V and 2 bases from J, with 6 bases in between. The CDR3 contains 15 residues. As DNA, the CDR3 is TGTGCCAGCAGCGTAGGGGGCACTGGGGCCAACGTCCTGACTTTC. Translation gives CASSVGGTGANVLTF.

The chain links TRBV24-1 to TRBJ2-2; D uncertain. The germline V and J ends were trimmed by 1 base and 1 base, with 9 bases remaining between them. CDR1 is KGHDR, CDR2 SFDVKD, per germline. CDR3 length: 16 amino acids. CDR3: CATSDFSRMNTGELFF. CDR3 DNA sequence: TGTGCCACCAGTGATTTCTCCAGGATGAACACCGGGGAGCTGTTTTTT.

V is TRBV3-1 and J is TRBJ2-3, with a tentative D call TRBD2 (6 bases). Germline V gene sequence: CDR1 LGHDT, CDR2 YNNKEL (reference sequence). Trimming pared 4 bases from V and 2 bases from J, leaving 13 bases between. This CDR3 has 15 residues. CDR3 sequence reads: CASSRAGWVTDTQYF. The CDR3 DNA follows: TGTGCCAGCAGCCGAGCGGGCTGGGTCACAGATACGCAGTATTTT.

V gene TRBV20-1 combines with J gene TRBJ1-1, with D hard to call. Germline loops: CDR1 DFQATT, CDR2 SNEGSKA (reference sequence). The CDR3 covers 12 residues. Trimming took off 0 bases at V and 4 bases at J, with 6 bases between the two ends. The DNA for the CDR3 is TGCAGTGCTAGAGATGGACCCACTGAAGCTTTCTTT. This gives the protein CSARDGPTEAFF.

This clonotype was counted ten times or more. The chain uses TRBV6-4 and TRBJ2-3, with D tentatively TRBD1 (7 bases). The CDR3 sequence is 15 residues long. CDR1 MRHNA and CDR2 SNTAGT come from the germline V gene. V was trimmed by 4 bases and J by 4 bases, leaving 15 bases between them. The CDR3 loop is CASSVEQGGPDTQYF. The CDR3 DNA reads TGTGCCAGCAGTGTTGAGCAGGGGGGTCCAGATACGCAGTATTTT.

This clonotype appeared many times. The gene calls are TRBV7-3 and TRBJ2-7; 8 nucleotides match TRBD1. The CDR3 spans 18 residues. Per the germline V gene, CDR1 is SGHTA and CDR2 is FQGTGA. The junction had 23 bases not matched to a gene; V was cut back by 11 bases and J by 2 bases. The CDR3 loop is CADIPGDRTIPLTYEQYF. Written as DNA, the CDR3 is TGTGCCGATATCCCCGGGGACAGGACTATCCCCCTTACCTACGAGCAGTACTTC.

The sample holds one count of this clonotype. One junction end disagrees with the germline gene, perhaps due to a read error. This chain uses TRBV3-1 with TRBJ1-2, with 7 nucleotides matching TRBD1. The length of the CDR3 is 15 residues. Germline V gene lookup returns CDR1 LGHDT and CDR2 YNNKEL (reference sequence). CDR3 bases: TGTGCCAGCGGCCAACTTGACAGGGTAAACTATGGCTACACCTTC. Amino acid sequence: CASGQLDRVNYGYTF. The variable domain in full, completed from reference TRBV3-1 and TRBJ1-2, reads DTAVSQTPKYLVTQMGNDKSIKCEQNLGHDTMYWYKQDSKKFLKIMFSYNNKELIINETVPNRFSPKSPDKAHLNLHINSLELGDSAVYFCASGQLDRVNYGYTFGSGTRLTVV.

The V gene is TRBV2, the J gene TRBJ1-5, with D unclear. CDR3 length: 13 amino acids. The V and J ends lost 7 bases and 4 bases respectively, with 11 bases between them. Germline loops: CDR1 SNHLY, CDR2 FYNNEI. The CDR3 loop is CASTGVDNQPQHF. The CDR3 DNA reads as TGTGCCAGCACGGGAGTCGATAATCAGCCCCAGCATTTT. Full variable domain (outside the CDR3, taken from reference TRBV2 and TRBJ1-5): EPEVTQTPSHQVTQMGQEVILRCVPISNHLYFYWYRQILGQKVEFLVSFYNNEISEKSEIFDDQFSVERPDGSNFTLKIRSTKLEDSAMYFCASTGVDNQPQHFGDGTRLSIL.

This clonotype showed up many times. V usage is TRBV28 and J usage is TRBJ1-5; D remains ambiguous. This CDR3 comprises 13 residues. Germline loops: CDR1 MDHEN, CDR2 SYDVKM. V was cut by 2 bases and J by 7 bases, with 9 bases left in between. CDR3 in amino acids: CASSLLREQPQHF. The CDR3 DNA reads as TGTGCCAGCAGTTTACTCCGGGAACAGCCCCAGCATTTT. The whole variable domain, remainder taken from reference TRBV28 and TRBJ1-5, is DVKVTQSSRYLVKRTGEKVFLECVQDMDHENMFWYRQDPGLGLRLIYFSYDVKMKEKGDIPEGYSVSREKKERFSLILESASTNQTSMYLCASSLLREQPQHFGDGTRLSIL.

This clonotype was counted ten times or more. The chain couples TRBV6-2 or TRBV6-3 to TRBJ1-5; 7 nucleotides match TRBD1. This CDR3 is built from 16 residues. Trimming cost V 1 base and J 8 bases; bases outside gene matches: 11. Germline loops: CDR1 MNHEY, CDR2 SVGEGT. The CDR3 loop is CASSYFPGGRREPQHF. In DNA, the CDR3 is TGTGCCAGCAGTTACTTCCCAGGGGGTAGGAGGGAGCCCCAGCATTTT.

The chain recombines TRBV15 with TRBJ2-1; 10 positions match TRBD1. J gave up 8 bases and V 8 bases, and 12 bases lay outside the gene matches. This CDR3 contains 15 residues. CDR1 LNHNV and CDR2 YYDKDF come from the germline V gene (reference sequence). CDR3 DNA sequence: TGTGCCACCGCTGTAAGAGACAGGGGGCCGGATGAGCAGTTCTTC. It specifies CATAVRDRGPDEQFF.

This chain links TRBV7-9 with TRBJ2-2, with 7 bases identical to TRBD1. V lost 5 bases, J lost 6 bases, and 9 bases stayed unmatched. The CDR3 has 15 residues. Germline-derived CDR1 and CDR2 are SEHNR and FQNEAQ (reference sequence). This chain's CDR3 is CASSLPTGDAGELFF. Here the CDR3 DNA reads TGTGCCAGCAGCCTACCCACAGGGGATGCCGGGGAGCTGTTTTTT.

The genes are TRBV5-4 and TRBJ2-1, with D perhaps matching TRBD2 (5 bases). The CDR3 has 15 residues. Germline lookup yields CDR1 SGHNT and CDR2 YYREEE (reference sequence). The germline V and J ends were trimmed by 0 bases and 2 bases, with 9 bases remaining between them. In DNA, the CDR3 is TGTGCCAGCAGCTTGGGATCGGGGACCTACAATGAGCAGTTCTTC. Protein: CASSLGSGTYNEQFF.

There are a few counts of this clonotype. The gene calls are TRBV6-5 and TRBJ2-2, with D possibly called TRBD1 or TRBD2 (5 bases each). The CDR3 has 16 residues. Trimming removed 1 base at V and 1 base at J, with 10 bases between. Germline assignment: CDR1 MNHEY and CDR2 SVGAGI. In DNA form, the CDR3 reads TGTGCCAGCAGTTACTTTGGGACCCTGAACACCGGGGAGCTGTTTTTT. The encoded protein is CASSYFGTLNTGELFF.

At least ten counts were recorded for this clonotype. The chain links TRBV6-2 or TRBV6-3 to TRBJ1-5; no reliable D call. Per germline, CDR1 MNHEY and CDR2 SVGEGT. The CDR3 covers 15 residues. V lost 5 bases and J 2 bases, leaving 13 bases between the germline ends. The CDR3 DNA is TGTGCCAGCAGTGGTCACCAGTATCGCAATCAGCCCCAGCATTTT. It codes for CASSGHQYRNQPQHF.

This clonotype was detected many times. The CDR3 reads CASSYGTGVREQFF. The DNA for the CDR3 is TGTGCCAGCAGCTACGGGACAGGGGTAAGGGAGCAGTTCTTC. The V and J genes are TRBV7-3 and TRBJ2-1, with 10 nucleotides matching TRBD1. V gave up 4 bases and J gave up 10 bases; unmatched junction bases: 7. The CDR3 has 14 amino acids. Germline V gene lookup returns CDR1 SGHTA and CDR2 FQGTGA. The full variable domain, in which reference TRBV7-3 and TRBJ2-1 provide the parts outside the CDR3, is GAGVSQTPSNKVTEKGKYVELRCDPISGHTALYWYRQSLGQGPEFLIYFQGTGAADDSGLPNDRFFAVRPEGSVSTLKIQRTERGDSAVYLCASSYGTGVREQFFGPGTRLTVL.

This clonotype has ten or more counts. The chain is built from TRBV4-2 and TRBJ2-1; 7 nucleotides align to TRBD1. The trim removed 2 bases at V and 16 bases at J, leaving 14 bases unmatched. The CDR3 contains 14 residues. The germline CDR1 and CDR2 sequences are LGHNA and YNFKEQ. CDR3 sequence reads: CASSQKDLTGVQFF. CDR3 DNA sequence: TGTGCCAGCAGCCAAAAGGACCTAACAGGGGTGCAATTCTTC.